These 5 T cell receptor beta chains share one sample of origin, sequenced in a study of CD4 T cells in relation to SARS-CoV-2 and coronaviruses. The table came from immunoSEQ multiplex PCR; TCRdb's copy has only in-frame clones and leaves some out. The table records fewer than 45,000 clones, nearly 85% of them present only once. The antigens for these receptors are not known. Source material: naive CD4+ T cells from PBMCs, cultured in vitro. Sample subset: naive CD4+ T cells isolated by negative enrichment. These receptors were collected from an adult with COVID-19.

The chain combines TRBV4-2 with TRBJ2-1; the match to TRBD2 covers 10 bases. Germline CDR1 is LGHNA and CDR2 is YNFKEQ. The CDR3 loop spans 17 amino acids. J was trimmed by 7 bases and V by 1 base; bases with no gene match: 10. The CDR3 loop is CASSQVAGTSVTNEQFF. The CDR3 coding sequence is TGTGCCAGCAGCCAAGTGGCCGGGACTAGCGTGACGAATGAGCAGTTCTTC.

The V call is TRBV27, the J call TRBJ2-1, with 11 bases fitting TRBD2. There are 16 residues in the CDR3. Trimming cost V 8 bases and J 7 bases; bases outside gene matches: 13. In germline, CDR1 is MNHEY, CDR2 SMNVEV (reference sequence). The CDR3 bases are TGTGCCAGCGTCTCATTCACTAGCGGGAGTGGGAATGAGCAGTTCTTC. Its protein product is CASVSFTSGSGNEQFF.

The V call is TRBV5-6, the J call TRBJ2-1; 10 bases are shared with TRBD2. This CDR3 has 16 residues. The V and J ends lost 1 base and 7 bases, in that order; junction bases with no gene match: 8. Per the germline V gene, CDR1 is SGHDT and CDR2 is YYEEEE. DNA of the CDR3: TGTGCCAGCAGCTTGTTGATAGCGGGAGGAAGGAATGAGCAGTTCTTC. Translated, it gives CASSLLIAGGRNEQFF. Full variable domain (rest looked up from reference TRBV5-6 and TRBJ2-1): DAGVTQSPTHLIKTRGQQVTLRCSPKSGHDTVSWYQQALGQGPQFIFQYYEEEERQRGNFPDRFSGHQFPNYSSELNVNALLLGDSALYLCASSLLIAGGRNEQFFGPGTRLTVL.

This clone was counted a few times. The rearrangement joins TRBV9 to TRBJ2-7; 8 bases align to TRBD1. Trimming at V came to 3 bases and at J to 4 bases, leaving 9 bases not matched to a gene. This CDR3 is 15 amino acids long. Germline loops: CDR1 SGDLS, CDR2 YYNGEE. The CDR3 bases are TGTGCCAGCAGCGCCCGACCCCAGGGGGCTTACGAGCAGTACTTC. Its protein product is CASSARPQGAYEQYF.

The genes are TRBV28 and TRBJ2-1; 14 nucleotides agree with TRBD2. This CDR3 is 16 amino acids long. V lost 7 bases and J lost 2; bases outside the gene matches: 4. Germline V gives CDR1 MDHEN, CDR2 SYDVKM. The DNA for the CDR3 is TGTGCCAGCAAGGGACTAGCGGGAGTTCCCTACAATGAGCAGTTCTTC. This codes for CASKGLAGVPYNEQFF.